This TCR beta chain was captured by sequencing in a study of OX40 agonist ivuxolimab in advanced cancers. Repertoires were generated with immunoSEQ multiplex PCR, while TCRdb's copy carries only in-frame clones and drops some. The sample gives some 95,000 clones, approximately 91% of which show up once; 0.7% to 0.95% is in the top ten. The CDR3 is 14 residues long. V dropped 0 bases and J dropped 5 bases, with 10 bases sitting between them. The germline V gene has CDR1 LGHNA and CDR2 YNFKEQ. The chain combines TRBV4-2 with TRBJ1-2; no firm D call. This TCR was sampled from an adult with an advanced solid tumor such as melanoma, head and neck, liver or kidney cancer. This specimen consisted of CD4+ or CD8+ T cells sorted from blood, obtained in a trial of the OX40 agonist ivuxolimab. The CDR3: CASSQDEARYGYTF. As DNA, the CDR3 is TGTGCCAGCAGCCAAGACGAGGCCCGATATGGCTACACCTTC.